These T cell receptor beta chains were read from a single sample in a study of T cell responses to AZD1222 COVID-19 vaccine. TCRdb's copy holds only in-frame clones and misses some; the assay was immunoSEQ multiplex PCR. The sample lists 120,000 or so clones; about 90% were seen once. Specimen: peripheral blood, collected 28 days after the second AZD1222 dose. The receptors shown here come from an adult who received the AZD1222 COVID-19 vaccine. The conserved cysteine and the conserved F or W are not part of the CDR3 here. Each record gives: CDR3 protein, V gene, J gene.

CDR3aa: ASSLGSANTGELF
v_gene: TRBV18
j_gene: TRBJ2-2

CDR3aa: ASIIQGGNSPLH
v_gene: TRBV6-5
j_gene: TRBJ1-6

CDR3aa: ASSFGTYEQY
v_gene: TRBV5-1
j_gene: TRBJ2-7

CDR3aa: ASKTSSGNTIY
v_gene: TRBV2
j_gene: TRBJ1-3

CDR3aa: ASSYGSGVIGYT
v_gene: TRBV6-5
j_gene: TRBJ1-2

CDR3aa: ASSLRVGGDEQY
v_gene: TRBV5-1
j_gene: TRBJ2-7

CDR3aa: ASSEVRGTEAF
v_gene: TRBV6-1
j_gene: TRBJ1-1

CDR3aa: ASTSSGGRLAKNIQY
v_gene: TRBV2
j_gene: TRBJ2-4

CDR3aa: ASSLGVGAGQY
v_gene: TRBV7-2
j_gene: TRBJ2-7

CDR3aa: ASSVPGLFRRF
v_gene: TRBV25-1
j_gene: TRBJ2-1

CDR3aa: ASKEASGSNEQY
v_gene: TRBV19
j_gene: TRBJ2-7

CDR3aa: ASSQAPESYEQY
v_gene: TRBV3-1/TRBV3-2
j_gene: TRBJ2-7

CDR3aa: SVGPETGGVDTQY
v_gene: TRBV29-1
j_gene: TRBJ2-3

CDR3aa: ASSAAPEWDQPQH
v_gene: TRBV18
j_gene: TRBJ1-5

CDR3aa: ASSQGQVNTEAF
v_gene: TRBV3-1/TRBV3-2
j_gene: TRBJ1-1

CDR3aa: ASSGGAGGAYNEQF
v_gene: TRBV7-9
j_gene: TRBJ2-1

CDR3aa: ASSLEPGPYYEQF
v_gene: TRBV7-8
j_gene: TRBJ2-1

CDR3aa: ASSLARTGSTAYEQY
v_gene: TRBV5-4
j_gene: TRBJ2-7

CDR3aa: ASSSAGTRYEQY
v_gene: TRBV11-2
j_gene: TRBJ2-7

CDR3aa: ASSLHGTSGSRSTDTQY
v_gene: TRBV5-8
j_gene: TRBJ2-3

CDR3aa: ASSQAKLAGGRDTQY
v_gene: TRBV4-2
j_gene: TRBJ2-3

CDR3aa: ASSIGGNSYEQY
v_gene: TRBV19
j_gene: TRBJ2-7

CDR3aa: ASSLIRTEADTQY
v_gene: TRBV7-3
j_gene: TRBJ2-3

CDR3aa: ASTQDRRNQPQH
v_gene: TRBV4-2
j_gene: TRBJ1-5